The source of this TCR beta chain is a study of naive and memory T cell subsets. Both TRBC1 and TRBC2 were covered by a beta constant-region primer of two equimolar oligonucleotides. Nested alpha and beta constant-region primers with the SP2 primer drove four PCR rounds on ligated cDNA. An oligonucleotide with the SP2 primer and a 12-nucleotide UMI was ligated to the cDNA 3' end. TCRdb processed the UMI-ligation and nested PCR reads anew with MiXCR; each CDR3 protein has one entry. The sample lists 100,000 to 150,000 distinct CDR3 sequences; around 35% were seen once. Unmatched junction bases numbered 3, after V lost 5 bases and J lost 2 bases. The V gene's germline CDR1 is ENHRY and CDR2 SYGVKD. The CDR3 sequence is 14 residues long. From the second PCR step, alpha and beta chains were amplified apart. Four subsets defined by CD45RA and CD27 were sorted after CD3, CD4, CD8 and live/dead staining.

Material: central memory CD4+ T cells from blood. The source is a human donor in good health. This chain joins TRBV10-3 and TRBJ1-5; 7 nucleotides match TRBD1. The CDR3 DNA follows: TGTGCCATCAGTACAGGGGCCGGCAATCAGCCCCAGCATTTT. This gives the protein CAISTGAGNQPQHF.